Detailed here is one T cell receptor beta chain. The sample originates from a study of blood T cell repertoires in COVID-19. Study at large: There were acute and convalescent COVID-19 samples, and they came from the United States, Italy and Spain. T cells, B-cell-depleted T cells, or PBMCs provided the cDNA or gDNA that served as material.

V dropped 4 bases and J dropped 4; count of bases not matched to a gene: 4. Germline CDR1 and CDR2: ENHRY and SYGVKD. This CDR3 spans 13 amino acids. In the source study's methods: The authors estimated nucleated cell counts from reference gene primer amplification. Using immunoSEQ multiplex PCR, the repertoire was profiled, and TCRdb retains in-frame clones only, with some absent. That table supplies the V and J calls and clone size; D and trimming were determined from the DNA. The sample holds 75,000 to 95,000 clones, under 90% seen once. The specimen was peripheral blood. The chain combines TRBV10-3 with TRBJ2-7, with TRBD2 identical over 7 bases. This clonotype was sampled from a woman in her thirties or forties with active or convalescent COVID-19. The CDR3 loop is CAISGGEGYEQYF. The CDR3 DNA reads as TGTGCCATCAGTGGGGGGGAGGGGTACGAGCAGTACTTC.